This TCR beta chain is from a study of OX40 agonist ivuxolimab in advanced cancers. Method: immunoSEQ multiplex PCR; TCRdb's copy keeps in-frame clones and lacks some. The sample shows 60,000 to 70,000 clones, 75% to 85% of them seen only once. The CDR3 has 15 residues. The origin of this receptor is an adult with an advanced solid tumor such as melanoma, head and neck, liver or kidney cancer. Sequences were derived from CD4+ or CD8+ T cells sorted from blood, sampled in a trial of the OX40 agonist ivuxolimab. The chain recombines TRBV21-1 with TRBJ1-4; the DNA was not used to check the table's D call, TRBD1. TRBV21-1 is shown as a pseudogene. Here the CDR3 reads CASSNGTGPNEKLFF. The CDR3 DNA reads as TGTGCCAGCAGCAATGGGACAGGACCTAATGAAAAACTGTTTTTT.